The 15 T cell receptor beta chains presented below share a single source sample, sequenced in a study of T cell repertoires in cytomegalovirus infection (dated by TCRdb to about 2019). This sample was sequenced with an Illumina HiSeq 1500. TCRdb cleaned the public reads at Q25 with fastp, built clones with MiXCR and kept in-frame beta chains. Here each entry gathers all rows of one CDR3 protein and keeps the most common genes and DNA. A total of roughly 700,000 distinct CDR3 sequences appear in this sample, roughly a third of them only once. Together, the top ten hold roughly 18% of the sample. Antigens of these TCRs are unknown. The sample's treatment or condition label, in plain terms: in vitro stimulation with specific CMV peptide epitopes to enrich CMV-specific T cells. The sample was cultured PBMCs, taken from culture after CMV antigen stimulation. The source is a human donor in good health (CMV status not recorded). Some clones in this sample may be carry-over from other donors' samples.

This chain connects TRBV7-9 to TRBJ1-6; D is perhaps TRBD1 (6 bases). Trimming stripped 7 bases from V and 7 bases from J, with 23 bases between. CDR1 SEHNR and CDR2 FQNEAQ come from the germline V gene (reference sequence). The CDR3 extends over 17 amino acids. The CDR3 loop is CASIAWDTDMGNSPLHF. For the CDR3, the DNA is TGTGCCAGCATCGCTTGGGACACCGATATGGGGAATTCACCCCTCCACTTT.

This rearrangement joins TRBV12-3 or TRBV12-4 to TRBJ2-3; possible D gene TRBD2, 5 bases. The CDR3 length is 16 residues. With 3 bases removed from V and 2 bases from J, the gap between germline ends came to 15 bases. CDR3 DNA: TGTGCCAGCAGTTTCTCAGCGGTCTACCCCACAGATACGCAGTATTTT. Amino acid sequence: CASSFSAVYPTDTQYF.

This chain links TRBV20-1 with TRBJ1-2; 7 nucleotides align to TRBD1. Germline lookup yields CDR1 DFQATT and CDR2 SNEGSKA (reference sequence). V was pared by 6 bases and J by 10 bases, with 11 bases of the junction left unmatched. CDR3 length: 12 residues. The CDR3 reads CSARTGSSPYTF. Written as DNA, the CDR3 is TGCAGTGCAAGGACAGGCTCCAGCCCCTACACCTTC.

The table lists this clonotype with a few counts. The chain carries TRBV7-6 and TRBJ2-1; D may be TRBD1 (6 bases). Between the trimmed V and J ends, which lost 5 bases and 4 bases, there was a span of 18 bases. The CDR3 sequence is 16 residues long. Germline loops: CDR1 SGHVS, CDR2 FNYEAQ. CDR3 DNA: TGTGCCAGCAGCGCAAAGGACAGTATCTATTACAATGAGCAGTTCTTC. Protein product: CASSAKDSIYYNEQFF.

The chain carries TRBV6-2 or TRBV6-3 and TRBJ2-1; the D gene is possibly TRBD2 (6 bases). The CDR3 totals 17 residues. Between the trimmed V and J ends, which lost 2 bases and 7 bases, there was a span of 21 bases. The germline V gene encodes CDR1 MNHEY and CDR2 SVGEGT. CDR3 protein: CASSYPVWKVEGNEQFF. CDR3 in DNA: TGTGCCAGCAGTTACCCGGTCTGGAAAGTGGAGGGGAATGAGCAGTTCTTC.

This clonotype came up a few times. This chain links TRBV2 with TRBJ2-1; TRBD2 aligns across 11 bases. V trimming: 6 bases; J trimming: 6 bases; junction bases outside the gene matches: 7. Germline CDR1 SNHLY, CDR2 FYNNEI. The CDR3 contains 15 residues. The CDR3 here is CASRELAGAGNEQFF. CDR3 bases: TGTGCCAGCAGGGAACTAGCGGGAGCCGGCAATGAGCAGTTCTTC.

The chain is built from TRBV5-4 and TRBJ2-7; 11 bases fit TRBD2. There are 14 residues in the CDR3. The germline V gene encodes CDR1 SGHNT and CDR2 YYREEE (reference sequence). V shed 5 bases, J shed 4 bases, and the junction held 5 bases outside the gene matches. The CDR3 coding sequence is TGTGCCAGCAGTACTAGCGGGGGCCTTTACGAGCAGTACTTC. Protein sequence: CASSTSGGLYEQYF.

This clonotype was observed a few times. This rearrangement joins TRBV7-2 to TRBJ2-7; D may be TRBD1 (5 bases). V lost 6 bases to trimming and J lost 5 bases, with 14 bases between them. Germline CDR1 SGHTA, CDR2 FQGNSA. This CDR3 is built from 13 residues. CDR3 protein: CASRYAGSDEQYF. The CDR3 DNA reads as TGTGCCAGCAGGTACGCAGGGTCGGACGAGCAGTACTTC. The full variable domain, with the rest looked up from reference TRBV7-2 and TRBJ2-7, is GAGVSQSPSNKVTEKGKDVELRCDPISGHTALYWYRQSLGQGLEFLIYFQGNSAPDKSGLPSDRFSAERTGGSVSTLTIQRTQQEDSAVYLCASRYAGSDEQYFGPGTRLTVT.

This clonotype was counted a few times. The V and J genes are TRBV7-6 and TRBJ2-5; 11 bases fit TRBD2. The CDR3 runs 15 residues. J was trimmed by 4 bases and V by 4 bases; bases with no gene match: 5. Germline CDR1 SGHVS, CDR2 FNYEAQ. CDR3 sequence reads: CASSSRGTSGETQYF. The CDR3 nucleotides are TGTGCCAGCAGCTCCCGGGGGACTAGCGGAGAGACCCAGTACTTC.

The V call is TRBV6-8, the J call TRBJ1-1; D ambiguous. The CDR3 extends over 15 amino acids. V was shortened by 0 bases and J by 1 base, with 9 bases between the two germline ends. CDR1 and CDR2 from the germline V gene are MNHGY and SAAAGT. The CDR3, as DNA: TGTGCCAGCAGTTACTCGGCGGACCGGAACACTGAAGCTTTCTTT. This gives the protein CASSYSADRNTEAFF.

This clonotype was counted ten times or more. The chain employs TRBV7-2 and TRBJ2-3; 7 positions agree with TRBD2. CDR1 and CDR2 (germline): SGHTA, FQGNSA. The J segment lost 1 base and the V segment lost 7 bases, leaving 8 bases of the junction unmatched. The CDR3 has 15 amino acids. The CDR3 reads CASKGRGYRTDTQYF. The CDR3 DNA sequence: TGTGCCAGCAAGGGGCGGGGGTACCGCACAGATACGCAGTATTTT.

This chain's CDR3 is CASSFDWGNTEAFF. The CDR3 DNA reads TGTGCCAGCAGCTTCGATTGGGGGAACACTGAAGCTTTCTTT. V usage is TRBV7-6 and J usage is TRBJ1-1; D ambiguous. Germline CDR1 and CDR2: SGHVS and FNYEAQ. With 3 bases removed from V and 1 base from J, the gap between germline ends came to 9 bases. The CDR3 length is 14 residues.

This chain connects TRBV7-2 to TRBJ2-7; 9 nucleotides align to TRBD2. Germline CDR1 reads SGHTA; CDR2 reads FQGNSA. Germline trimming cut 4 bases from V and 6 bases from J; bases unmatched to any gene: 13. The CDR3 contains 16 residues. In DNA form, the CDR3 reads TGTGCCAGCAGCTCGAGAATGCGGGGGGGATCTAGCGAGCAGTACTTC. Translated, it gives CASSSRMRGGSSEQYF.

The chain is built from TRBV7-9 and TRBJ2-1, with D perhaps matching TRBD1 or TRBD2 (7 bases each). V was shortened by 5 bases and J by 1 base, with 15 bases between the two germline ends. This CDR3 has 16 amino acids. Germline lookup yields CDR1 SEHNR and CDR2 FQNEAQ (reference sequence). The CDR3 is CASSGGDSFSYNEQFF. CDR3 DNA sequence: TGTGCCAGCAGCGGGGGGGACAGCTTTTCCTACAATGAGCAGTTCTTC.

The chain combines TRBV20-1 with TRBJ2-1; 7 nucleotides line up with TRBD2. From germline, CDR1 is DFQATT and CDR2 SNEGSKA (reference sequence). The CDR3 loop spans 13 amino acids. After removal of 3 bases from V and 2 bases from J, the junction contained 1 base not matched to a gene. In DNA, the CDR3 is TGCAGTGCTAGTCGGGGGGCCTACAATGAGCAGTTCTTC. This sequence encodes CSASRGAYNEQFF.